This T cell receptor (beta chain) was sequenced in a study of cytomegalovirus exposure and HLA in healthy donors. Study-wide results and limits: What TCR beta sequences reportedly achieved was accurate prediction of HLA-A and HLA-B alleles in most subjects.

On this clone itself: Antigen specificity is unknown.

PCR employed 60 Vbeta and 13 Jbeta primers. Clones were read by immunoSEQ multiplex PCR, and TCRdb kept only the in-frame ones, dropping some. The table includes about 55,000 clones, over 55% detected once. This CDR3 spans 15 amino acids. Trimming took 0 bases from V and 2 from J, leaving 6 bases between them. Germline V lookup: CDR1 SGHNT, CDR2 YYREEE (reference sequence). Sequencing was carried out using PBMCs. The source is a man aged 35 to 55 in good health and CMV-seropositive. The chain has TRBV5-4 and TRBJ1-6; D is uncertain. CDR3 loop: CASSLVGAYNSPLHF. In DNA, the CDR3 is TGTGCCAGCAGCTTGGTTGGAGCCTATAATTCACCCCTCCACTTT.